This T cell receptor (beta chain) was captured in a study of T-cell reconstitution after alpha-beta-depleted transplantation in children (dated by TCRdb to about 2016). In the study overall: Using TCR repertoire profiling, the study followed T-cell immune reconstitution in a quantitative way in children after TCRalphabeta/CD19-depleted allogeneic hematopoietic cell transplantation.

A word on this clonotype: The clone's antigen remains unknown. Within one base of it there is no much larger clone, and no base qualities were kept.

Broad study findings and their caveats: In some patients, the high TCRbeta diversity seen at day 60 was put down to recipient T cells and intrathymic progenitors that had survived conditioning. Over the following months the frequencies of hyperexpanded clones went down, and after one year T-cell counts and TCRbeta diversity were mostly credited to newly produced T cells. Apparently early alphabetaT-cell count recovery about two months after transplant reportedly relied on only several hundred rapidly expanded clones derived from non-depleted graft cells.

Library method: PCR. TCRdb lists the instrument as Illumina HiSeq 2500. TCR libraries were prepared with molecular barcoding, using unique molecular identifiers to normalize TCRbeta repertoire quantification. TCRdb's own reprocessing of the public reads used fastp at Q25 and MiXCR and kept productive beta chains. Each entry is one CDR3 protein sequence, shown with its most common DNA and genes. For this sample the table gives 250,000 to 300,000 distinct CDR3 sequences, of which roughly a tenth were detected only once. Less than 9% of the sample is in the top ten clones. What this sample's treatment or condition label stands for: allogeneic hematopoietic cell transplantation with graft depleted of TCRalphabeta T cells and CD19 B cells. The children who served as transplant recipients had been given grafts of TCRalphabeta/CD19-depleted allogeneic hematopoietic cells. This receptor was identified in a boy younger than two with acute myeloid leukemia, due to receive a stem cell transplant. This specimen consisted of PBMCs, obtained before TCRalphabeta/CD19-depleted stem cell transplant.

The DNA is as follows: TGTGCCAGCAGCCAAGACGCCGGGTACAATGAGCAGTTCTTC. Translation gives CASSQDAGYNEQFF. The chain uses TRBV4-2 and TRBJ2-1; no D gene call is confident. CDR1 and CDR2 (LGHNA, YNFKEQ) derive from the germline V gene. The cysteine opens and the phenylalanine closes a CDR3 of 14 amino acids. Just CDR3 DNA is preserved here, 42 bases in frame from base 1. V and J are truncated by 0 bases and 4 bases respectively, leaving an intervening sequence of 7 bases.